In this sample, the clone carrying this T cell receptor (delta chain) turned up many times. TCRdb redid clone calling on the multiplex PCR reads using CATT. Seen here are about 89,000 delta-chain clones, about 1.5% observed once, and the top ten hold around 8.3%. This entry comes from a study of γδ T cells in repeated Plasmodium falciparum infection. The wider study: Timepoints: baseline, immediately before selected infections, and 21 days after every infection.

Flow sorting of PBMC yielded separate Vgamma9/Vdelta2+ and Vdelta2-negative gammadelta T cell populations for bulk repertoire analysis. The CDR3 has 19 residues. CDR1 is TSWWSYY, CDR2 QGS, per germline. V shed 3 bases, J shed 0 bases, and the junction held 10 bases outside the gene matches. The sample comprised gamma-delta T cells from blood. This sequence was found in a pool of human donors (malaria-infected and uninfected, not separated). The V call is TRDV1, the J call TRDJ1; 13 nucleotides align to TRDD3. In DNA, the CDR3 is TGTGCTCTTGGGGAGCATACTGGGGGATACGCTTGGTACACCGATAAACTCATCTTT. Amino acid sequence: CALGEHTGGYAWYTDKLIF.